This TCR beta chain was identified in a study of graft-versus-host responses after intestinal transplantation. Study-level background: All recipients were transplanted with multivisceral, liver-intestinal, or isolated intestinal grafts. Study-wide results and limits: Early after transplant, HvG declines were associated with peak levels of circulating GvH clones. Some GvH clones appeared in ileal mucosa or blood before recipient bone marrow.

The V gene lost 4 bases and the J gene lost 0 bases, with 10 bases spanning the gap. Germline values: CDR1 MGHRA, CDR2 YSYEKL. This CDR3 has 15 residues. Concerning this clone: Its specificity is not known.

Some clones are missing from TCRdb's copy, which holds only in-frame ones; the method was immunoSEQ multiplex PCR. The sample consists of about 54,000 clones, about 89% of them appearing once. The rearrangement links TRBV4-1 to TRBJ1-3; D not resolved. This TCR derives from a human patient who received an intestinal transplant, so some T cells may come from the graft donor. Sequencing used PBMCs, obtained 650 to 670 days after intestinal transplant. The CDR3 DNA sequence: TGCGCCAGCAGCCCGAAGACACTCTCTGGAAACACCATATATTTT. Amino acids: CASSPKTLSGNTIYF.